This TCR beta chain was found in a study of blood T cells in healthy people across ages. General study findings and limits: Leaving the PBMCs unsorted stopped any conclusive comparison of naive versus antigen-experienced cells. A greater number of naive CD4+ cells and higher diversity distinguished long-lived donors from aged donors.

The CDR3 runs 14 residues. V was trimmed by 4 bases and J by 0 bases, leaving 12 bases between them. Germline-derived CDR1 and CDR2 are DFQATT and SNEGSKA (reference sequence). Each sample provided at least 5 micrograms of extracted total RNA. A second PCR, run for about 6 to 12 cycles, used a sample-barcoded 5' primer plus a J-beta primer mix. A template-switch adaptor containing 12 random nucleotides labeled each cDNA molecule. MiXCR, run by TCRdb on the 5' RACE reads, gives a single entry per CDR3 protein. The sample holds around 1.1 million distinct CDR3 sequences, approximately 38% seen once. As to this clonotype: Its cognate antigen is unknown.

The chain employs TRBV20-1 and TRBJ1-1, with D unresolved. The TCR was taken from a man between 18 and 29 years old in good health. The material sequenced was blood. CDR3 sequence (DNA): TGCAGTGCTACCGACCGGAGGGTGAACACTGAAGCTTTCTTT. It yields the protein CSATDRRVNTEAFF.